These 13 T cell receptor beta chains came from one sample sequenced in a study of shared clonotypes between healthy human individuals. The repertoire was sequenced with immunoSEQ multiplex PCR; TCRdb's copy has only in-frame clones and lacks some. The sample includes approximately 2.4 million clones, 90% to 96% of them seen just once. The sample taken for sequencing was naive CD4+ T cells sorted from blood. The subset denotes: CD45RA+ positively selected. Receptors originate from a man aged 18 to 30 in good health.

The V and J genes are TRBV5-1 and TRBJ1-1; D gene uncertain. There are 13 residues in the CDR3. Germline values: CDR1 SGHRS, CDR2 YFSETQ. Trimming shortened V by 6 bases and J by 1 base, and 10 bases separated the two germline ends. CDR3 bases: TGCGCCAGCAACCCTTCCGGGAACACTGAAGCTTTCTTT. Amino acids: CASNPSGNTEAFF. The complete variable domain, with remaining parts taken from reference TRBV5-1 and TRBJ1-1, reads KAGVTQTPRYLIKTRGQQVTLSCSPISGHRSVSWYQQTPGQGLQFLFEYFSETQRNKGNFPGRFSGRQFSNSRSEMNVSTLELGDSALYLCASNPSGNTEAFFGQGTRLTVV.

The chain has TRBV5-1 and TRBJ2-3, with D tentatively TRBD1 (6 bases). The CDR3 contains 12 residues. V was pared by 4 bases and J by 7 bases, with 10 bases between. Germline loops: CDR1 SGHRS, CDR2 YFSETQ. CDR3 protein: CASSADRYTQYF. The CDR3, as DNA: TGCGCCAGCAGCGCGGACAGATATACGCAGTATTTT.

The chain couples TRBV5-8 to TRBJ1-5; D remains ambiguous. This CDR3 comprises 11 residues. V was trimmed by 4 bases and J by 6 bases, leaving 5 bases between them. Per germline, CDR1 SGHTS and CDR2 YDEGEE. The CDR3 DNA follows: TGTGCCAGCAGCACCGTTCAGCCCCAGCATTTT. This translates into CASSTVQPQHF.

CDR3 loop: CASSVQVYNEKLFF. DNA of the CDR3: TGTGCCAGCAGTGTACAGGTTTATAATGAAAAACTGTTTTTT. The chain uses TRBV6-1 and TRBJ1-4, with D possibly being TRBD1 (5 bases). In germline, CDR1 is MNHNS, CDR2 SASEGT. V gave up 4 bases and J gave up 4 bases, with 10 bases separating them. The CDR3 runs to 14 residues.

The V call is TRBV10-3, the J call TRBJ2-3; 7 bases are a match to TRBD1. V lost 5 bases, J lost 2 bases, and 4 bases stayed unmatched. CDR3 length equals 14 residues. Germline loops: CDR1 ENHRY, CDR2 SYGVKD. The CDR3 DNA follows: TGTGCCATCAGTTCACAGGGGCCCACAGATACGCAGTATTTT. This gives the protein CAISSQGPTDTQYF.

V gene TRBV11-3 combines with J gene TRBJ2-7; D call uncertain. The CDR3 is 14 amino acids. V dropped 2 bases and J dropped 1 base, with 9 bases sitting between them. Germline lookup yields CDR1 SGHNT and CDR2 YENEEA. CDR3 sequence (DNA): TGTGCCAGCAGCTTATTCGGCAGTTCCTACGAGCAGTACTTC. Protein product: CASSLFGSSYEQYF.

The chain couples TRBV30 to TRBJ1-5, with D perhaps matching TRBD1 (6 bases). CDR1 GTSNPN and CDR2 SVGIG come from the germline V gene (reference sequence). This CDR3 spans 15 amino acids. With 4 bases removed from V and 0 bases from J, the gap between germline ends came to 13 bases. DNA for the CDR3: TGTGCCTGGACCCTAGGGGGAAATAGCAATCAGCCCCAGCATTTT. Translation: CAWTLGGNSNQPQHF.

This chain joins TRBV27 and TRBJ1-2; D is unclear. Germline CDR1 MNHEY, CDR2 SMNVEV (reference sequence). This CDR3 comprises 13 residues. The V gene lost 5 bases and the J gene lost 4 bases, with 11 bases spanning the gap. CDR3 residues: CASSKSGPYGYTF. CDR3 nucleotide sequence: TGTGCCAGCAGTAAATCCGGGCCCTATGGCTACACCTTC.

The chain recombines TRBV10-3 with TRBJ2-5, with D possibly matching TRBD1 (7 bases). V was trimmed by 2 bases and J by 5 bases, leaving 15 bases between them. CDR3 length equals 15 residues. Germline loops: CDR1 ENHRY, CDR2 SYGVKD. CDR3 in amino acids: CAISEAGQPTETQYF. The CDR3 region has the DNA TGTGCCATCAGTGAGGCGGGACAGCCGACGGAGACCCAGTACTTC.

The genes are TRBV2 and TRBJ2-3; D remains ambiguous. This CDR3 is built from 16 residues. Germline values: CDR1 SNHLY, CDR2 FYNNEI. V gave up 6 bases and J gave up 0 bases, with 16 bases separating them. The CDR3 region is CASSQERQASTDTQYF. In DNA, the CDR3 is TGTGCCAGCAGCCAAGAAAGGCAGGCCAGCACAGATACGCAGTATTTT.

The chain is built from TRBV12-5 and TRBJ1-3; no firm D call. V lost 1 base and J lost 0, with 22 bases in between. The germline V gene has CDR1 LGHNT and CDR2 FRNRAP. CDR3 size: 20 residues. The DNA of the CDR3 is TGTGCTAGTGGTTTGGACCCTAAACTTGGAGGCAATCCCTCTGGAAACACCATATATTTT. This sequence encodes CASGLDPKLGGNPSGNTIYF.

The chain links TRBV11-3 to TRBJ1-5; tentative D call: TRBD1 (5 bases). Germline CDR1 and CDR2: SGHNT and YENEEA. The ends were cut back, 4 bases at V and 1 base at J, with 20 bases in the middle. This CDR3 has 18 residues. CDR3 region: CASSCSVAGKGSNQPQHF. CDR3 in DNA: TGTGCCAGCAGCTGCTCAGTGGCAGGGAAAGGGAGCAATCAGCCCCAGCATTTT.

The chain uses TRBV10-3 and TRBJ1-4; tentative D call: TRBD1 (6 bases). Germline loops: CDR1 ENHRY, CDR2 SYGVKD. The CDR3 runs to 15 residues. With 2 bases removed from V and 7 bases from J, the gap between germline ends came to 14 bases. CDR3 protein: CAISEGGATGEKLFF. The CDR3 nucleotides are TGTGCCATCAGTGAGGGGGGGGCGACAGGTGAAAAACTGTTTTTT.